A single TCR beta chain is shown here with its context. The CDR3 extends over 12 amino acids. Trimming removed 4 bases from V and 4 bases from J, with 6 bases in between. The germline V gene encodes CDR1 KGHDR and CDR2 SFDVKD. Profiling relied on immunoSEQ multiplex PCR, and the TCRdb table lists in-frame clones only, not all of them. Found here are approximately 75,000 clones, more than 75% of them singletons; the top ten hold 7.4%. The data are from a study of blood T cell repertoires in COVID-19. As for the study in general: T cells, B-cell-depleted T cells, or PBMCs provided the cDNA or gDNA that served as material.

The receptor comes from a human donor in a cohort sampled during active COVID-19. Sequencing input: peripheral blood. The V gene is TRBV24-1, the J gene TRBJ2-5, with TRBD2 as a possible D gene (5 bases). The CDR3 nucleotides read TGTGCCACCAGTGACAGCGGAGAGACCCAGTACTTC. Protein sequence: CATSDSGETQYF.